Below, 26 T cell receptor beta chains from the same sample are listed, as sequenced in a study of regulatory T cells in long-lasting Graves disease. Investigators prepared the TCR beta libraries by applying iRepertoire HTBI primers and Arm-PCR of CDR3 regions. TCRdb recomputed calls from the multiplex PCR reads with MiXCR, one row per CDR3 protein. The sample holds 350,000 to 450,000 distinct CDR3 sequences, around 20% seen once. The time point: persistent/refractory GD, antithyroid drugs over 5 years with positive TRAb. Construction of the TCR library relied on RNA isolated from PBMCs. The sample consisted of peripheral blood mononuclear cells (PBMCs), taken when the disease was refractory, from a patient treated with antithyroid drugs. The receptors derive from a female donor with Graves disease.

V is TRBV20-1 and J is TRBJ1-1; D remains ambiguous. There are 13 residues in the CDR3. Germline V gene data show CDR1 as DFQATT and CDR2 as SNEGSKA (reference sequence). Trimming took 2 bases from V and 4 from J, leaving 11 bases between them. The CDR3 loop reads CSARSLGGTEAFF. The CDR3 nucleotides are TGCAGTGCTAGATCACTAGGAGGCACTGAAGCTTTCTTT.

This clonotype was seen at least ten times. The V and J genes are TRBV28 and TRBJ2-7; tentatively, D is TRBD2 (5 bases). The CDR3 loop spans 15 amino acids. V lost 6 bases to trimming and J lost 4 bases, with 19 bases between them. Germline assignment: CDR1 MDHEN and CDR2 SYDVKM. CDR3 in amino acids: CASRVSGGAAYEQYF. CDR3 nucleotides: TGTGCCAGCAGAGTAAGCGGTGGAGCAGCATACGAGCAGTACTTC.

This clonotype was counted at least ten times. The chain combines TRBV12-3 or TRBV12-4 with TRBJ2-7, with D possibly TRBD1 on 6 matching bases. The V end was cut by 1 base, the J end by 4 bases, with 14 bases between. CDR3 length equals 15 residues. The CDR3: CASSLEGRGWYEQYF. The DNA of the CDR3 is TGTGCCAGCAGTTTAGAGGGCAGGGGATGGTACGAGCAGTACTTC.

This clonotype was counted a few times. The rearrangement uses TRBV24-1 and TRBJ2-5; 9 bases line up with TRBD1. Germline-derived CDR1 and CDR2 are KGHDR and SFDVKD. This CDR3 is built from 14 residues. Trimming took 6 bases from V and 5 from J; bases not matched to a gene: 6. The CDR3 DNA reads TGTGCCACCAGTCTAGGACAGGGGATGGAGACCCAGTACTTC. It encodes CATSLGQGMETQYF.

This clonotype was counted at least ten times. The chain employs TRBV7-2 and TRBJ1-1, with no clear D. This CDR3 has 12 residues. CDR1 SGHTA and CDR2 FQGNSA come from the germline V gene. Trimming shortened V by 2 bases and J by 5 bases, and 6 bases separated the two germline ends. As DNA, the CDR3 is TGTGCCAGCAGCTTACCAACAACTGAAGCTTTCTTT. Translation gives CASSLPTTEAFF. Supplemented by reference TRBV7-2 and TRBJ1-1, the full variable domain reads GAGVSQSPSNKVTEKGKDVELRCDPISGHTALYWYRQSLGQGLEFLIYFQGNSAPDKSGLPSDRFSAERTGGSVSTLTIQRTQQEDSAVYLCASSLPTTEAFFGQGTRLTVV.

This clonotype has more than one count but fewer than ten. This chain uses TRBV18 with TRBJ2-7; maybe TRBD2 (5 bases). The V end was cut by 2 bases, the J end by 3 bases, with 8 bases between. Germline CDR1 and CDR2: KGHSH and LQKENI. The CDR3 consists of 13 residues. The CDR3 loop is CASSPGSNYEQYF. In DNA, the CDR3 is TGTGCCAGCTCACCAGGGAGTAACTACGAGCAGTACTTC.

The rearrangement uses TRBV15 and TRBJ1-1; possibly TRBD1 for D (5 bases). Germline V CDR1 and CDR2: LNHNV, YYDKDF (reference sequence). The V end lost 0 bases, the J end lost 5 bases, and 13 bases lay between the germline ends. The CDR3 is 15 residues long. Written as DNA, the CDR3 is TGTGCCACCAGCAGAGAAAGGACAAGTCAGACTGAAGCTTTCTTT. It yields the protein CATSRERTSQTEAFF.

In this sample, this clonotype turned up once. The chain joins TRBV10-1 to TRBJ2-2; 10 bases are a match to TRBD1. This CDR3 is built from 16 residues. The V gene end was trimmed by 5 bases and the J gene end by 4 bases; junction bases not matched to a gene: 7. Per the germline V gene, CDR1 is WNHNN and CDR2 is SYGVQD (reference sequence). DNA for the CDR3: TGCGCCAGCAGTCTCCGGACAGGGGGAAGCACCGGGGAGCTGTTTTTT. Amino acids: CASSLRTGGSTGELFF.

V gene TRBV28 combines with J gene TRBJ2-3, with 9 bases identical to TRBD2. V trimming: 6 bases; J trimming: 3 bases; junction bases outside the gene matches: 4. The CDR3 is 14 residues long. Germline V CDR1 and CDR2: MDHEN, SYDVKM. The CDR3 sequence: CASRLAGVTDTQYF. The CDR3, as DNA: TGTGCCAGCAGGTTAGCGGGAGTGACAGATACGCAGTATTTT.

This clonotype has at least ten counts. The CDR3, as DNA: TGTGCCACCAGTGATTCCCCTCTGTCTGAGAGGCTAGAAGAGACCCAGTACTTC. Translation gives CATSDSPLSERLEETQYF. This rearrangement joins TRBV24-1 to TRBJ2-5; no firm D call. Germline CDR1 KGHDR, CDR2 SFDVKD. The CDR3 is 18 amino acids. Between the trimmed V and J ends, which lost 2 bases and 3 bases, there was a span of 21 bases.

This clonotype turned up a few times. This may come from a read error, since a much larger clone is one base off. The chain is built from TRBV5-1 and TRBJ1-1; D is unresolved. This CDR3 comprises 13 residues. Germline-derived CDR1 and CDR2 are SGHRS and YFSETQ. The CDR3 sequence is CASSPIMNTVAFF. The CDR3 region has the DNA TGCGCCAGCAGCCCGATTATGAACACTGTAGCTTTCTTT.

Ten or more counts support this clonotype. V is TRBV27 and J is TRBJ2-7, with D unresolved. Germline CDR1 and CDR2: MNHEY and SMNVEV (reference sequence). V was shortened by 5 bases and J by 6 bases, with 14 bases between the two germline ends. This CDR3 region has 13 residues. The CDR3 sequence is CASSPVPYGEQYF. The CDR3 DNA is TGTGCCAGCAGTCCCGTTCCGTATGGCGAGCAGTACTTC.

This clonotype occurred many times. The chain has TRBV28 and TRBJ2-6; perhaps TRBD2 as D (7 bases). V gave up 10 bases and J gave up 2 bases, with 18 bases separating them. The CDR3 has 16 amino acids. Germline V gene data show CDR1 as MDHEN and CDR2 as SYDVKM. The CDR3 reads CATRGAGAPGANVLTF. CDR3 coding DNA: TGTGCCACTCGAGGGGCGGGGGCGCCTGGGGCCAACGTCCTGACTTTC.

The chain links TRBV7-2 to TRBJ2-7, with 8 bases fitting TRBD2. The trim removed 5 bases at V and 1 base at J, leaving 7 bases unmatched. Germline-derived CDR1 and CDR2 are SGHTA and FQGNSA. The CDR3 is made up of 15 amino acids. Here the CDR3 DNA reads TGTGCCAGCAGCACGGGACTAGGTTTATCCTACGAGCAGTACTTC. Encoded protein: CASSTGLGLSYEQYF.

This clonotype was detected many times. J is TRBJ1-2 and V is TRBV27, with a possible D match to TRBD1 (5 bases). The CDR3 loop spans 14 amino acids. The germline gives CDR1 MNHEY, CDR2 SMNVEV (reference sequence). Trimming took off 6 bases at V and 6 bases at J, with 17 bases between the two ends. The CDR3 sequence: CASSLGAGADGYTF. The CDR3 DNA is TGTGCCAGCAGCCTTGGAGCCGGGGCAGATGGCTACACCTTC.

This clonotype was detected many times. Germline is not matched at one junction end, which may reflect a read error. The chain uses TRBV28 and TRBJ2-5; D uncertain. There are 12 residues in the CDR3. CDR1 and CDR2 (germline): MDHEN, SYDVKM. The CDR3 spells CASSSVSLPPSF. CDR3 in DNA: TGTGCCAGCAGTTCCGTCTCCCTCCCTCCAAGCTTC.

The V and J genes are TRBV19 and TRBJ2-2; D may be TRBD1 or TRBD2 (5 bases each). Trimming removed 3 bases at V and 1 base at J, with 12 bases between. Per the germline V gene, CDR1 is LNHDA and CDR2 is SQIVND (reference sequence). CDR3 length: 16 residues. The DNA for the CDR3 is TGTGCCAGTAGTATCGACGGGACGGAGAACACCGGGGAGCTGTTTTTT. Encoded protein: CASSIDGTENTGELFF.

V usage is TRBV20-1 and J usage is TRBJ2-2; 8 bases are shared with TRBD2. The CDR3 is 14 residues long. Per the germline V gene, CDR1 is DFQATT and CDR2 is SNEGSKA (reference sequence). The V and J ends lost 4 bases and 6 bases, in that order; junction bases with no gene match: 7. The CDR3 nucleotides read TGCAGTGCTACGAGGTCTAGCGGGTCCGGGGAGCTGTTTTTT. This encodes CSATRSSGSGELFF.

This clonotype has a count of ten or more. The chain couples TRBV27 to TRBJ1-6; possibly TRBD1 for D (5 bases). The CDR3 totals 16 residues. Germline lookup yields CDR1 MNHEY and CDR2 SMNVEV (reference sequence). Deletions cut 5 bases from V and 4 bases from J, with 15 bases between. Here the CDR3 reads CASSERGGAYNSPLHF. The DNA of the CDR3 is TGTGCCAGCAGTGAGAGGGGAGGTGCGTATAATTCACCCCTCCACTTT.

A note on this clonotype: Given a much more abundant clone one base away, this may be a read error. The chain couples TRBV6-1 to TRBJ2-7; the match to TRBD2 covers 10 bases. V dropped 6 bases and J dropped 1; count of bases not matched to a gene: 18. The V gene's germline CDR1 is MNHNS and CDR2 SASEGT. The CDR3 length is 19 residues. CDR3 region: CASRGGPELAGTLSYEQYF. The CDR3 nucleotides read TGTGCCAGCAGAGGGGGGCCGGAACTAGCGGGAACCCTTTCCTACGAGCAGTACTTC.

This chain connects TRBV7-9 to TRBJ2-7, with 9 positions matching TRBD1. The V gene's germline CDR1 is SEHNR and CDR2 FQNEAQ (reference sequence). The J segment lost 7 bases and the V segment lost 5 bases, leaving 9 bases of the junction unmatched. The CDR3 loop spans 14 amino acids. The CDR3 loop is CASSPRGQGREQYF. Written as DNA, the CDR3 is TGTGCCAGCAGCCCGAGGGGACAGGGCCGAGAGCAGTACTTC.

This clonotype was found a few times. CDR3 nucleotides: TGTGCCAGCAGTCATGGGACTAGCGGGAGACGGGAGCAGTACTTC. Its translation is CASSHGTSGRREQYF. The chain has TRBV6-1 and TRBJ2-7; 14 bases map to TRBD2. The CDR3 is made up of 15 amino acids. Germline V lookup: CDR1 MNHNS, CDR2 SASEGT. The junction had 7 bases not matched to a gene; V was cut back by 5 bases and J by 7 bases.

Of note for this clonotype: A much larger clone sits a single nucleotide away, making a read error possible. The V and J genes are TRBV2 and TRBJ2-7; D might be TRBD1 (5 bases). Trimming removed 7 bases from V and 0 bases from J, with 16 bases in between. The CDR3 extends over 15 amino acids. In germline, CDR1 is SNHLY, CDR2 FYNNEI. Here the CDR3 DNA reads TGTGCCAGCACCCGATCCAGACAGAGCTCCTACGAGCAGTACTTC. Protein: CASTRSRQSSYEQYF.

This clonotype occurred a few times. One end of the junction varies from germline; a read error may be responsible. This chain links TRBV7-2 with TRBJ2-7; 11 positions agree with TRBD2. The CDR3 is 15 amino acids. Germline lookup yields CDR1 SGHTA and CDR2 FQGNSA. This CDR3 reads CASSLAGGQVYEQYF. In DNA, the CDR3 is TGTGCCAGCAGCCTAGCGGGGGGACAGGTCTACGAGCAGTACTTC.

This chain connects TRBV7-6 to TRBJ2-1; possibly TRBD2 for D (5 bases). V gave up 5 bases and J gave up 0 bases, with 11 bases separating them. Germline CDR1 reads SGHVS; CDR2 reads FNYEAQ. The CDR3 sequence is 15 residues long. This CDR3 is CASSLSESSYNEQFF. CDR3 DNA sequence: TGTGCCAGCAGCCTTAGCGAAAGCTCCTACAATGAGCAGTTCTTC.

This clonotype was seen many times. V usage is TRBV30 and J usage is TRBJ1-4, with D hard to call. V was clipped by 0 bases and J by 8 bases, with 7 bases between them. Germline V gene lookup returns CDR1 GTSNPN and CDR2 SVGIG (reference sequence). This CDR3 has 12 amino acids. The CDR3 region is CAWSVAGEKLFF. CDR3 bases: TGTGCCTGGAGTGTAGCAGGCGAAAAACTGTTTTTT.